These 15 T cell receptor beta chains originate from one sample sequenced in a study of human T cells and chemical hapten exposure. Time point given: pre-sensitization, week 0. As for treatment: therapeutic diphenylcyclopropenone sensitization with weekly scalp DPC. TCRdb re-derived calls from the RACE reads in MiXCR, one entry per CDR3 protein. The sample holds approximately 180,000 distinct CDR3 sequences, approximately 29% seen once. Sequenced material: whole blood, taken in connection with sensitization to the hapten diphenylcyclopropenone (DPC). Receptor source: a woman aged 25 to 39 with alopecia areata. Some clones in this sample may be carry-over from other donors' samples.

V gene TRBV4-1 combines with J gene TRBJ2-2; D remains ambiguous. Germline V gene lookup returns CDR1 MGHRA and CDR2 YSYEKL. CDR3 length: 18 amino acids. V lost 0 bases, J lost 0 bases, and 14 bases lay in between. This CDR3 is CASSQDFIGFSNTGELFF. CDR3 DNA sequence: TGCGCCAGCAGCCAAGACTTTATTGGATTTTCGAACACCGGGGAGCTGTTTTTT.

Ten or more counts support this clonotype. The chain's CDR3 is CSVGQGQDTIYF. CDR3 sequence (DNA): TGCAGCGTTGGACAGGGCCAGGACACCATATATTTT. The chain is built from TRBV29-1 and TRBJ1-3; 7 nucleotides line up with TRBD1. V dropped 4 bases and J dropped 8; count of bases not matched to a gene: 5. This CDR3 spans 12 amino acids. The germline gives CDR1 SQVTM, CDR2 ANQGSEA.

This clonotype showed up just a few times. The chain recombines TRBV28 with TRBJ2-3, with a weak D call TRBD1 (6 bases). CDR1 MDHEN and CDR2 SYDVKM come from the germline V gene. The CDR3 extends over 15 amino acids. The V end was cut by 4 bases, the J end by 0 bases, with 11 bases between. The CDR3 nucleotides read TGTGCCAGCAGTTGGACAGCCTCTAGCACAGATACGCAGTATTTT. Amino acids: CASSWTASSTDTQYF.

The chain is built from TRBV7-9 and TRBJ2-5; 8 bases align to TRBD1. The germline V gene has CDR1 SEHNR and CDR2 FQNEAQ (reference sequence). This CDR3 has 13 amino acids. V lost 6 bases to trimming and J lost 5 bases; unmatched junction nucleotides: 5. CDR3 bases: TGTGCCAGCAGGGGGACAGGTCGCGAGACCCAGTACTTC. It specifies CASRGTGRETQYF.

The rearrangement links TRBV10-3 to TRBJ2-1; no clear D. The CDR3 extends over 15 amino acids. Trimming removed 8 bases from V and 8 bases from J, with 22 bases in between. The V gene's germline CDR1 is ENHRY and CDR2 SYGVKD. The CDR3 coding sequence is TGTGCCATCGTACAAGCGCTCGACAAAAGGGATGAGCAGTTCTTC. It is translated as CAIVQALDKRDEQFF.

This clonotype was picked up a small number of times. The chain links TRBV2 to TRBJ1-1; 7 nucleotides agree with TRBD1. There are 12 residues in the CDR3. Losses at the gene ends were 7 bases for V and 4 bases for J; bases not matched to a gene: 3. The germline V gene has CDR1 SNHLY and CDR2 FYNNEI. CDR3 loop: CASKGGFTEAFF. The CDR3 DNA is TGTGCCAGCAAAGGGGGCTTCACTGAAGCTTTCTTT.

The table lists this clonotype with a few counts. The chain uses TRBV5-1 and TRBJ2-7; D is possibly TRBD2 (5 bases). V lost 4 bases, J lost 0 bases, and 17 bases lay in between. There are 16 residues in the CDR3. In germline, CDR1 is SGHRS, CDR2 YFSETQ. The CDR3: CASSPTPRGTSYEQYF. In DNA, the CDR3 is TGCGCCAGCAGCCCCACTCCTCGGGGTACCTCCTACGAGCAGTACTTC.

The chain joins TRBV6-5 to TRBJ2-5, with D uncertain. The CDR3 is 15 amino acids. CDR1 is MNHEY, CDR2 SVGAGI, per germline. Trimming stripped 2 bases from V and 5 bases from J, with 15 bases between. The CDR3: CASSYSASLSETQYF. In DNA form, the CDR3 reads TGTGCCAGCAGTTACAGTGCCAGTCTTTCCGAGACCCAGTACTTC.

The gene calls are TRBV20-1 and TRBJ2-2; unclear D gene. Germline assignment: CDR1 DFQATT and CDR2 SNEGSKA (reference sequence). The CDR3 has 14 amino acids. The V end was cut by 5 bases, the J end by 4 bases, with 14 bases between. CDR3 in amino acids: CSAPGLASTGELFF. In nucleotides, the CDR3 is TGCAGTGCTCCGGGCCTGGCGTCCACCGGGGAGCTGTTTTTT.

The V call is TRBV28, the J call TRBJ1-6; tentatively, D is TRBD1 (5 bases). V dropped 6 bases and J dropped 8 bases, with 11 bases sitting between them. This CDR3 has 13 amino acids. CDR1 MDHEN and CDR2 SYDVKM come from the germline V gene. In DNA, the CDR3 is TGTGCCAGCAGGGAAAGACAGTATTCACCCCTCCACTTT. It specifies CASRERQYSPLHF. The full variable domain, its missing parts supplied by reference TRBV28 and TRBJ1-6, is DVKVTQSSRYLVKRTGEKVFLECVQDMDHENMFWYRQDPGLGLRLIYFSYDVKMKEKGDIPEGYSVSREKKERFSLILESASTNQTSMYLCASRERQYSPLHFGNGTRLTVT.

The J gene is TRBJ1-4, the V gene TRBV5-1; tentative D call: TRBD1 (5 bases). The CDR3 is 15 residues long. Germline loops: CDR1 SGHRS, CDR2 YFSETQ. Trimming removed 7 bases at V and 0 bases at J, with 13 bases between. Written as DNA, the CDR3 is TGCGCCAGCTGCCGACAGCCTGCAACTAATGAAAAACTGTTTTTT. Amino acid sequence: CASCRQPATNEKLFF.

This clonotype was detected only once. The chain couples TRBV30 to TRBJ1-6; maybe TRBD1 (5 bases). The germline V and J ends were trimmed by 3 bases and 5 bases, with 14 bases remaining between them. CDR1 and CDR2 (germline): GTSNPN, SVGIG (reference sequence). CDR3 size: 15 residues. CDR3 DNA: TGTGCCTGGAGAGTGTGGGGGGTGGATAATTCACCCCTCCACTTT. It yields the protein CAWRVWGVDNSPLHF. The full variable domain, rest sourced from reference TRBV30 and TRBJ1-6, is SQTIHQWPATLVQPVGSPLSLECTVEGTSNPNLYWYRQAAGRGLQLLFYSVGIGQISSEVPQNLSASRPQDRQFILSSKKLLLSDSGFYLCAWRVWGVDNSPLHFGNGTRLTVT.

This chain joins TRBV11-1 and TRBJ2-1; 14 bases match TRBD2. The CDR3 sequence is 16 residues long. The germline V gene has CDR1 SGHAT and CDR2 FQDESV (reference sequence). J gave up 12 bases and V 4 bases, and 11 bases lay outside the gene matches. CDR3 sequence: CASSSRLAGGPDVQFF. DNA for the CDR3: TGTGCCAGCAGCTCTCGACTAGCGGGAGGGCCAGACGTGCAGTTCTTC.

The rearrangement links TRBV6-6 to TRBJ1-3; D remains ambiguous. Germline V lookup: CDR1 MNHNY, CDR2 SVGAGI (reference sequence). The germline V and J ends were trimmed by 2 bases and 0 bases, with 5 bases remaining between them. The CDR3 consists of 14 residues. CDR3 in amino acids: CASSYQVSGNTIYF. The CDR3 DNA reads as TGTGCCAGCAGTTACCAGGTCTCTGGAAACACCATATATTTT.

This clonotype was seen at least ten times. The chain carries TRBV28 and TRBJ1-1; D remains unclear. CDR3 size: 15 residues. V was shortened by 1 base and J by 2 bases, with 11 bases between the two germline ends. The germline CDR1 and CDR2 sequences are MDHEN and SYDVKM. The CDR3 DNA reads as TGTGCCAGCAGTTTATCTGGACGGACTAACACTGAAGCTTTCTTT. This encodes CASSLSGRTNTEAFF. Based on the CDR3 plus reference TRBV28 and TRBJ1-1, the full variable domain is DVKVTQSSRYLVKRTGEKVFLECVQDMDHENMFWYRQDPGLGLRLIYFSYDVKMKEKGDIPEGYSVSREKKERFSLILESASTNQTSMYLCASSLSGRTNTEAFFGQGTRLTVV.